This T cell receptor (beta chain) is drawn from a study of PD-L1 blockade in urothelial cancer. Overall study: Patients began atezolizumab, 1,200 mg intravenously every 3 weeks, in the mid-2010s. Blood samples had a median of around 150,000 T cells. Patients previously received 0 to 3 chemotherapy regimens.

Assay: immunoSEQ multiplex PCR; the TCRdb copy retains only in-frame clones and omits some. This table holds approximately 37,000 clones, about 86% found once. This clone was recorded once. As yet, its antigen is unknown. There are 14 residues in the CDR3. Trimming shortened V by 6 bases and J by 1 base, and 13 bases separated the two germline ends. Per the germline V gene, CDR1 is MDHEN and CDR2 is SYDVKM. Study results and caveats: When pretreatment blood TCR clonality was below the median, it predicted better survival.

The sequence was obtained from a man aged 55 to 69 with urothelial cancer. The genes are TRBV28 and TRBJ2-7, with D maybe TRBD2 (5 bases). Sequenced material: PBMCs, taken around atezolizumab (anti-PD-L1) treatment. CDR3 nucleotide sequence: TGTGCCAGCAGCCTCCGGGGTGTTTCCTACGAGCAGTACTTC. Encoded protein: CASSLRGVSYEQYF.